The rows below give T cell receptor beta chains drawn from one sample of a study of blood T cell repertoires in COVID-19. Repertoires were generated with immunoSEQ multiplex PCR, while TCRdb's copy carries only in-frame clones and drops some. The repertoire includes about 360,000 clones, around 87% of them detected once, and under 3% sits in the top ten. Input material: peripheral blood. Source of these receptors: a human donor in a cohort sampled during active COVID-19. The CDR3 runs from the conserved cysteine through the conserved F or W. A D gene is named only where the DNA matches it firmly. Only part of the rows carry a size: once, few, many, or a class if the clone is expanded.

d_gene | abundance | j_gene | v_gene | CDR3nt | CDR3aa
TRBD1 | many | TRBJ2-7 | TRBV29-1 | TGCAGCTACAGGGGGATCCACGAGCAGTACTTC | CSYRGIHEQYF
TRBD2 | - | TRBJ2-1 | TRBV19 | TGTGCCAGTAGTAGAGGACTAGCGGTCTCGTCCTACAATGAGCAGTTCTTC | CASSRGLAVSSYNEQFF
- | - | TRBJ1-1 | TRBV7-2 | TGTGCCAGCATAGTCGCTAGGGAGTACACTGAAGCTTTCTTT | CASIVAREYTEAFF
- | - | TRBJ1-2 | TRBV27 | TGTGCCAGTCGCTTCTCCCGGGGGACGGCGATGGGCTACACCTTC | CASRFSRGTAMGYTF
TRBD2 | once | TRBJ2-5 | TRBV24-1 | TGTGCCACCAGTGACGGGACTAGCGGGGGCTACGAGACCCAGTACTTC | CATSDGTSGGYETQYF
- | - | TRBJ1-1 | TRBV5-5 | TGTGCCAGCAGTCCGGGACTTTCCCGCACTGAAGCTTTCTTT | CASSPGLSRTEAFF
- | - | TRBJ2-1 | TRBV7-8 | TGTGCCAGCAGCTCGACAGACGCCTACAATGAGCAGTTCTTC | CASSSTDAYNEQFF
TRBD2 | - | TRBJ2-3 | TRBV18 | TGTGCCAGCTCACCAGCGGGAGGAATCACAGATACGCAGTATTTT | CASSPAGGITDTQYF
TRBD1 | few | TRBJ1-2 | TRBV20-1 | TGCAGTGCTAGTGACAGGGCGTATGGCTACACCTTC | CSASDRAYGYTF
TRBD2 | - | TRBJ2-1 | TRBV11-2 | TGTGCCAGCAGCTTAGATCTAGCGGGAAACAATGAGCAGTTCTTC | CASSLDLAGNNEQFF
- | - | TRBJ2-3 | TRBV5-4 | TGTGCCAGCAGCTTGGGCGGGACGGGAGATACGCAGTATTTT | CASSLGGTGDTQYF
TRBD2 | - | TRBJ2-7 | TRBV18 | TGTGCCAGCTCTCCTACTAGCGGGGGCCTATCCGGGCAGTACTTC | CASSPTSGGLSGQYF
- | few | TRBJ2-3 | TRBV13 | TGTGCCAGCAGCTTAGTCCAAAGCACAGATACGCAGTATTTT | CASSLVQSTDTQYF
- | - | TRBJ2-1 | TRBV25-1 | TGTGCCAGCAGTTCACAGGGATACAATGAGCAGTTCTTC | CASSSQGYNEQFF
TRBD1 | - | TRBJ1-1 | TRBV4-2 | TGTGCCAGCAGCCAAGATGGGGGACAGGGAAAGATGAACACTGAAGCTTTCTTT | CASSQDGGQGKMNTEAFF
- | - | TRBJ2-5 | TRBV7-8 | TGTGCCAGCAGCTACAACACGGGGGAGACCCAGTACTTC | CASSYNTGETQYF
TRBD2 | - | TRBJ2-5 | TRBV10-3 | TGTGCCTCGGGGGGGATTGAAGAGACCCAGTACTTC | CASGGIEETQYF
- | once | TRBJ1-2 | TRBV19 | TGTGCCAGTAGGGACAGAGTTCTTTATGGCTACACCTTC | CASRDRVLYGYTF
- | - | TRBJ2-1 | TRBV7-9 | TGTGCCAGCAGCATCCCTGGGGCTACCCACAATGAGCAGTTCTTC | CASSIPGATHNEQFF
TRBD2 | few | TRBJ2-5 | TRBV5-4 | TGTGCCAGCAGCAGGACTAGCGGGAGGATGGAGACCCAGTACTTC | CASSRTSGRMETQYF
TRBD2 | - | TRBJ2-1 | TRBV4-2 | TGTGCCAGCAGCCAAAAACTAGCGGGGGGGGCCAATGAGCAGTTCTTC | CASSQKLAGGANEQFF
- | - | TRBJ2-7 | TRBV21-1 | TGTGCCAGCAGCAACCTAAAGGCGGGGGGGTCCTACGAGCAGTACTTC | CASSNLKAGGSYEQYF
- | few | TRBJ1-1 | TRBV12-5 | TGTGCTAGTGGCCCGGGGGGTCCTGAAGCTTTCTTT | CASGPGGPEAFF
- | - | TRBJ1-6 | TRBV7-9 | TGTGCCAGCAGCTTTAGCGATTCACCCCTCCACTTT | CASSFSDSPLHF
TRBD2 | once | TRBJ2-3 | TRBV7-9 | TGTGCCAGCAGCCCCCCACCGGGACTAGCGGGAGAAGATACGCAGTATTTT | CASSPPPGLAGEDTQYF
- | - | TRBJ2-7 | TRBV7-9 | TGTGCCAGCAGCAGTCCCGGGAGCTACGAGCAGTACTTC | CASSSPGSYEQYF
- | few | TRBJ2-5 | TRBV3-1/TRBV3-2 | TGTGCCAGCAGCCAAGACTCCAGGGTTGGCGAGACCCAGTACTTC | CASSQDSRVGETQYF
- | - | TRBJ2-5 | TRBV4-2 | TGTGCCAGCAGCCAAGACAAAGCGGAAGAGACCCAGTACTTC | CASSQDKAEETQYF
- | - | TRBJ2-3 | TRBV5-1 | TGCGCCAGCAGCCTGAGCACAGATACGCAGTATTTT | CASSLSTDTQYF
- | - | TRBJ1-1 | TRBV2 | TGTGCCAGCAGTGAGGCCCGGGGGGACCCAGGAGACACTGAAGCTTTCTTT | CASSEARGDPGDTEAFF
TRBD1 | - | TRBJ1-2 | TRBV27 | TGTGCCAGCAGTGGGGGGACAGGGATGCCTGGGTACTATGGCTACACCTTC | CASSGGTGMPGYYGYTF
TRBD1 | - | TRBJ1-2 | TRBV5-6 | TGTGCCAGCAGCCCTGGACAGGCCTATGGCTACACCTTC | CASSPGQAYGYTF
- | - | TRBJ2-1 | TRBV30 | TGTGCCTGGAGTGGAGGGGGTGAGCAGTTCTTC | CAWSGGGEQFF
TRBD1 | - | TRBJ1-3 | TRBV19 | TGTGCCAGTAGTGACAGGGGATTCTCTGGAAACACCATATATTTT | CASSDRGFSGNTIYF
- | once | TRBJ2-7 | TRBV6-5 | TGTGCCAGCAGCGATACAGAATCCTACGAGCAGTACTTC | CASSDTESYEQYF
TRBD2 | few | TRBJ2-7 | TRBV27 | TGTGCCAGCACGCGCGCTAGCGGGAGCAACGAGCAGTACTTC | CASTRASGSNEQYF
- | - | TRBJ2-1 | TRBV2 | TGTGCCAGCAGGGTCGGGATAAACAATGAGCAGTTCTTC | CASRVGINNEQFF
- | - | TRBJ2-2 | TRBV7-9 | TGTGCCAGCAGCCATCAATCAGGGGAGCTGTTTTTT | CASSHQSGELFF
TRBD1 | - | TRBJ1-3 | TRBV7-2 | TGTGCCAGCAGCCTGACAGGGGGCGAAAACACCATATATTTT | CASSLTGGENTIYF
TRBD1 | - | TRBJ1-1 | TRBV5-6 | TGTGCCAGCAGCCTTGGGACAGGTCGGCCGCAAGTAGAAGCTTTCTTT | CASSLGTGRPQVEAFF
- | - | TRBJ2-7 | TRBV19 | TGTGCCAGTAGTATCCTCTCGTCCTCCTACGAGCAGTACTTC | CASSILSSSYEQYF
TRBD2 | - | TRBJ2-7 | TRBV4-1 | TGCGCCAGCAGCCAAGAAGTTGCGGGAGGGTGGTACGAGCAGTACTTC | CASSQEVAGGWYEQYF
- | - | TRBJ1-1 | TRBV5-1 | TGCGCCAGCAGCTTGGAAAACATGAACACTGAAGCTTTCTTT | CASSLENMNTEAFF